The clone carrying this T cell receptor beta chain was seen a handful of times. The target antigen is unknown. The data were obtained in a study of T cells after yellow fever vaccination. Points from the study as a whole: Repertoires sorted by FACS could include abundant clonotypes that are contaminants from the bulk population.

The CDR3 extends over 16 amino acids. CDR1 and CDR2 (germline): LGHDT, YNNKEL (reference sequence). Trimming removed 0 bases from V and 11 bases from J; junction bases left unmatched: 11. From the 5' RACE reads, TCRdb called clonotypes with MiXCR, one entry per CDR3 protein. The table shows nearly 350,000 distinct CDR3 sequences, with around 8.1% occurring only once. The source material was PBMCs, sampled about 41 days after the first yellow fever vaccination. The rearrangement uses TRBV3-1 and TRBJ2-1; 9 nucleotides line up with TRBD2. The receptor comes from a man in his late teens or twenties who received the YFV17D yellow fever vaccine. Written as DNA, the CDR3 is TGTGCCAGCAGCCAAGATTTTGGGCTAGCGGGGAGCAAGCAGTTCTTC. It yields the protein CASSQDFGLAGSKQFF.